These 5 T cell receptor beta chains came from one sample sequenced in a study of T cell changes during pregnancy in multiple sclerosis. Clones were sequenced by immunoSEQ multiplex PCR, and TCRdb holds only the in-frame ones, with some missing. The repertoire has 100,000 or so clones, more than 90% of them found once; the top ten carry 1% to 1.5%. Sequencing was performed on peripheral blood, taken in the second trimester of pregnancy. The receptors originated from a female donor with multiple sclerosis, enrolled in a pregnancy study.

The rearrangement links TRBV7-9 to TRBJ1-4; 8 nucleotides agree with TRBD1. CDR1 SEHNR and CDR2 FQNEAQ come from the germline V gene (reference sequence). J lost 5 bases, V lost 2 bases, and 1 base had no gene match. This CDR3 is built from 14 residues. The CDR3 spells CASSLRQGNEKLFF. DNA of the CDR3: TGTGCCAGCAGCTTAAGACAGGGGAATGAAAAACTGTTTTTT.

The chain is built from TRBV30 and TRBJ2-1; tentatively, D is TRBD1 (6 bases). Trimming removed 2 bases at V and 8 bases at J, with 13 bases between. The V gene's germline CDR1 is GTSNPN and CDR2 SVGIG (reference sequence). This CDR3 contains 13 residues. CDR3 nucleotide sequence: TGTGCCTGGAGTAAACAGGGTTGGCATGAGCAGTTCTTC. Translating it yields CAWSKQGWHEQFF.

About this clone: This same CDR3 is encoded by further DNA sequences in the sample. CDR3 sequence (DNA): TGTGCCAGCAGCTTGCGGGACAGACCCTACGAGCAGTACTTC. Its protein product is CASSLRDRPYEQYF. The J gene is TRBJ2-7, the V gene TRBV5-4; TRBD1 agrees at 7 bases. CDR1 and CDR2 from the germline V gene are SGHNT and YYREEE (reference sequence). The CDR3 extends over 14 amino acids. Trimming at V came to 1 base and at J to 2 bases, leaving 3 bases not matched to a gene.

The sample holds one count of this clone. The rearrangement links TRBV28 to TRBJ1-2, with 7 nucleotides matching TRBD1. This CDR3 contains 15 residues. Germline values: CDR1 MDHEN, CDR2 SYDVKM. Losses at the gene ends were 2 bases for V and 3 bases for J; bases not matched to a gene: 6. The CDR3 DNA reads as TGTGCCAGCAGTTTACCTAATGACAGGGACTATGGCTACACCTTC. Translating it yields CASSLPNDRDYGYTF.

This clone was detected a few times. DNA of the CDR3: TGTGCCAGCAGGGGACAGGGGATAACAACTAATGAAAAACTGTTTTTT. Its translation: CASRGQGITTNEKLFF. The genes are TRBV28 and TRBJ1-4; 10 nucleotides align to TRBD1. Per the germline V gene, CDR1 is MDHEN and CDR2 is SYDVKM. The CDR3 is made up of 16 amino acids. Unmatched junction bases numbered 4, after V lost 6 bases and J lost 0 bases.